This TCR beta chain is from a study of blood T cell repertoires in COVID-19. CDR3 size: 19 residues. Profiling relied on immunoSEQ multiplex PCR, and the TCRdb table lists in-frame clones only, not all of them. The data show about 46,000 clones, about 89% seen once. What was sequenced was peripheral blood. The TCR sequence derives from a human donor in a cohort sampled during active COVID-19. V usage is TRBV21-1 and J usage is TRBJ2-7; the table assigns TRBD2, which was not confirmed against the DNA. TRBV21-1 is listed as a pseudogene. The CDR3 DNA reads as TGTGCCAGACCACCAACCGGGACTAGCGCCCCCCTCGGTCCCTACGAGCAGTACTTC. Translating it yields CARPPTGTSAPLGPYEQYF.